The 29 T cell receptor beta chains below all came from one sample that was sequenced in a study of cytomegalovirus exposure and HLA in healthy donors. The PCR had 60 Vbeta and 13 Jbeta primers. Using immunoSEQ multiplex PCR, the repertoire was profiled, and TCRdb retains in-frame clones only, with some absent. The sample has around 200,000 clones, under 85% seen once. The specimen was PBMCs. The source is a man in his forties or fifties in good health and CMV-seronegative.

Only a few counts were recorded for this clone. This sequence joins TRBV5-1 and TRBJ2-5, with 8 positions matching TRBD1. CDR1 and CDR2 (germline): SGHRS, YFSETQ. CDR3 length: 14 amino acids. The J segment lost 5 bases and the V segment lost 2 bases, leaving 5 bases of the junction unmatched. The CDR3 coding sequence is TGCGCCAGCAGCTTAGATGACAGGGGTGAGACCCAGTACTTC. This gives the protein CASSLDDRGETQYF.

The rearrangement links TRBV27 to TRBJ2-2; 10 bases align to TRBD2. Trimming removed 5 bases from V and 5 bases from J; junction bases left unmatched: 11. Germline CDR1 MNHEY, CDR2 SMNVEV (reference sequence). The CDR3 spans 17 residues. The CDR3 protein is CASSPYQLAGVTGELFF. The CDR3 DNA reads as TGTGCCAGCAGTCCATACCAGCTAGCGGGAGTAACCGGGGAGCTGTTTTTT.

This clone was picked up a small number of times. The genes are TRBV6-5 and TRBJ2-1, with 8 bases aligning to TRBD1. The CDR3 runs to 14 residues. Trimming at V came to 3 bases and at J to 7 bases, leaving 5 bases not matched to a gene. Germline V lookup: CDR1 MNHEY, CDR2 SVGAGI. In DNA, the CDR3 is TGTGCCAGCAGTTATGGCCAGGGGGCGAATGAGCAGTTCTTC. It codes for CASSYGQGANEQFF.

This clone turned up a few times. The rearrangement links TRBV11-3 to TRBJ2-7; D remains unclear. This CDR3 comprises 14 residues. The V end lost 4 bases, the J end lost 1 base, and 11 bases lay between the germline ends. Germline-derived CDR1 and CDR2 are SGHNT and YENEEA. The CDR3 nucleotides are TGTGCCAGCAGCTCGACTGCCGGGTCCTACGAGCAGTACTTC. Residues: CASSSTAGSYEQYF.

The chain joins TRBV7-3 to TRBJ2-1; TRBD2 agrees at 13 bases. This CDR3 contains 16 residues. V lost 1 base and J lost 6; bases outside the gene matches: 3. Germline V gene data show CDR1 as SGHTA and CDR2 as FQGTGA. The CDR3 reads CASSLSGLAGANEQFF. CDR3 nucleotide sequence: TGTGCCAGCAGCTTAAGCGGACTAGCGGGGGCCAATGAGCAGTTCTTC.

This chain connects TRBV9 to TRBJ2-7, with a possible D match to TRBD1 (9 bases). The length of the CDR3 is 17 residues. Looked up from germline, CDR1 is SGDLS and CDR2 is YYNGEE. V lost 6 bases to trimming and J lost 5 bases, with 27 bases between them. CDR3 DNA sequence: TGTGCCAGCAACCCTTACGCCGGGAGGGACAGGGTCCACGAGCAGTACTTC. Its protein product is CASNPYAGRDRVHEQYF.

In this sample, this clone turned up a few times. The V gene is TRBV30, the J gene TRBJ1-1, with D possibly matching TRBD1 (5 bases). Germline V gene lookup returns CDR1 GTSNPN and CDR2 SVGIG (reference sequence). The CDR3 spans 12 residues. The germline V and J ends were trimmed by 5 bases and 4 bases, with 11 bases remaining between them. The CDR3, as DNA: TGTGCCTGGGACAGCGGGGCCACTGAAGCTTTCTTT. Its translation is CAWDSGATEAFF.

V usage is TRBV27 and J usage is TRBJ2-7; the D is unclear. Trimming cost V 5 bases and J 1 base, with 12 bases left between them. Germline lookup yields CDR1 MNHEY and CDR2 SMNVEV (reference sequence). The CDR3 covers 14 residues. In DNA form, the CDR3 reads TGTGCCAGCAGTCCCTCGACACGATCCTACGAGCAGTACTTC. Translated: CASSPSTRSYEQYF.

A few counts support this clone. This chain uses TRBV2 with TRBJ1-3; D gene uncertain. The germline V gene has CDR1 SNHLY and CDR2 FYNNEI. This CDR3 is built from 15 residues. V was shortened by 6 bases and J by 0 bases, with 12 bases between the two germline ends. The CDR3 protein is CASRSWPSSGNTIYF. CDR3 coding DNA: TGTGCCAGCAGGTCATGGCCTAGCTCTGGAAACACCATATATTTT.

The chain recombines TRBV5-4 with TRBJ2-7, with 7 bases matching TRBD1. Trimming removed 0 bases from V and 2 bases from J; junction bases left unmatched: 2. Germline loops: CDR1 SGHNT, CDR2 YYREEE (reference sequence). CDR3 length: 14 residues. CDR3 sequence reads: CASSLAGQPYEQYF. DNA of the CDR3: TGTGCCAGCAGCTTGGCGGGACAGCCCTACGAGCAGTACTTC.

This chain uses TRBV5-1 with TRBJ2-1, with no clear D. The V gene's germline CDR1 is SGHRS and CDR2 YFSETQ. Between the trimmed V and J ends, which lost 3 bases and 6 bases, there was a span of 4 bases. CDR3 length: 11 amino acids. Written as DNA, the CDR3 is TGCGCCAGCAGCTCCCTCAATGAGCAGTTCTTC. Encoded protein: CASSSLNEQFF.

V is TRBV5-1 and J is TRBJ1-2, with TRBD1 matching over 9 bases. This CDR3 is built from 17 residues. The V segment lost 4 bases and the J segment 4 bases; nucleotides outside the gene matches: 14. Germline-derived CDR1 and CDR2 are SGHRS and YFSETQ. CDR3 DNA: TGCGCCAGCAGCCCTACCCCCCGGGACAGGGACCCCTATGGCTACACCTTC. Protein: CASSPTPRDRDPYGYTF.

The chain combines TRBV5-1 with TRBJ1-1; the match to TRBD1 covers 9 bases. Germline V gives CDR1 SGHRS, CDR2 YFSETQ. There are 15 residues in the CDR3. Losses at the gene ends were 2 bases for V and 5 bases for J; bases not matched to a gene: 7. CDR3 sequence (DNA): TGCGCCAGCAGCTTCCTACAGGGGGCTGGTACTGAAGCTTTCTTT. Its protein product is CASSFLQGAGTEAFF.

The chain joins TRBV14 to TRBJ1-1, with D unclear. Germline-derived CDR1 and CDR2 are SGHDN and FVKESK. This CDR3 contains 14 residues. V was clipped by 6 bases and J by 1 base, with 12 bases between them. CDR3 DNA sequence: TGTGCCAGCAGTCGCGTGCCGGGGAACACTGAAGCTTTCTTT. Its protein is CASSRVPGNTEAFF.

The chain combines TRBV28 with TRBJ1-3, with TRBD1 as a possible D gene (5 bases). Deletions cut 1 base from V and 1 base from J, with 14 bases between. The CDR3 totals 17 residues. Germline V CDR1 and CDR2: MDHEN, SYDVKM. The CDR3 region has the DNA TGTGCCAGCAGTTTATTCGCGTCCGGGGGATCTGGAAACACCATATATTTT. This encodes CASSLFASGGSGNTIYF.

The rearrangement uses TRBV28 and TRBJ2-5; D gene uncertain. The J call may be incorrect, as the DNA end agrees better with TRBJ2-7. The CDR3 contains 9 residues. Germline CDR1 reads MDHEN; CDR2 reads SYDVKM. CDR3 sequence: CASGPEQYF. The CDR3 nucleotides read TGTGCCAGCGGTCCCGAGCAGTACTTC.

The gene calls are TRBV5-4 and TRBJ2-7; perhaps TRBD2 as D (6 bases). The V gene lost 4 bases and the J gene lost 1 base, with 15 bases spanning the gap. CDR1 SGHNT and CDR2 YYREEE come from the germline V gene (reference sequence). The CDR3 is made up of 15 amino acids. CDR3: CASSLGGLGSYEQYF. In nucleotides, the CDR3 is TGTGCCAGCAGCCTGGGAGGACTCGGTTCCTACGAGCAGTACTTC.

This CDR3 reads CASSLLDRENSPLHF. The CDR3 DNA reads as TGTGCCAGCAGCCTCCTGGACAGGGAGAATTCACCCCTCCACTTT. The chain links TRBV28 to TRBJ1-6; 8 positions match TRBD1. The CDR3 runs to 15 residues. CDR1 is MDHEN, CDR2 SYDVKM, per germline. V was pared by 6 bases and J by 7 bases, with 8 bases of the junction left unmatched.

This clone was counted a few times. The chain has TRBV7-8 and TRBJ2-5; 10 positions agree with TRBD1. The DNA end is more similar to TRBJ2-7, so the J call may be wrong. This CDR3 comprises 16 residues. CDR1 SGHVS and CDR2 FQNEAQ come from the germline V gene. The CDR3 sequence is CASSRIPGTGEYEQYF. The CDR3 region has the DNA TGTGCCAGCAGTCGCATCCCGGGGACAGGGGAATACGAGCAGTACTTC.

V is TRBV6-6 and J is TRBJ2-5; D might be TRBD2 (5 bases). Trimming took off 10 bases at V and 5 bases at J, with 17 bases between the two ends. The CDR3 consists of 13 residues. Germline values: CDR1 MNHNY, CDR2 SVGAGI (reference sequence). The CDR3 DNA reads as TGTGCCACCCTTCGGGGAATTGGGGAGACCCAGTACTTC. This codes for CATLRGIGETQYF.

This chain links TRBV28 with TRBJ2-7; D is ambiguous. The CDR3 runs 13 residues. Germline V lookup: CDR1 MDHEN, CDR2 SYDVKM. Trimming left V 6 bases short and J 7 bases short, with 16 bases between. The CDR3, as DNA: TGTGCCAGCAGGTCGGGTCCATCGTGGGAGCAGTACTTC. Translated: CASRSGPSWEQYF.

The chain carries TRBV7-9 and TRBJ2-1; TRBD1 is a possible D gene (6 bases). Germline V gene lookup returns CDR1 SEHNR and CDR2 FQNEAQ (reference sequence). Trimming took 3 bases from V and 7 from J, leaving 19 bases between them. The CDR3 totals 16 residues. The CDR3 DNA follows: TGTGCCAGCAGCTTTTTGGGACAACGAACCAATAATGAGCAGTTCTTC. Translated, it gives CASSFLGQRTNNEQFF.

The chain links TRBV2 to TRBJ1-3; TRBD1 agrees at 8 bases. The V gene's germline CDR1 is SNHLY and CDR2 FYNNEI. The CDR3 has 15 residues. The V gene end was trimmed by 6 bases and the J gene end by 0 bases; junction bases not matched to a gene: 4. As DNA, the CDR3 is TGTGCCAGCAGGGTTGGACAGGGCTCTGGAAACACCATATATTTT. The encoded protein is CASRVGQGSGNTIYF.

The genes are TRBV7-6 and TRBJ2-3, with 8 bases matching TRBD1. The V segment lost 6 bases and the J segment 8 bases; nucleotides outside the gene matches: 4. The CDR3 is 12 residues long. Germline V gene data show CDR1 as SGHVS and CDR2 as FNYEAQ. The CDR3, as DNA: TGTGCCAGCAGGCCAACAGGGGGTACGCAGTATTTT. It is translated as CASRPTGGTQYF.

The chain is built from TRBV18 and TRBJ1-3; 10 positions agree with TRBD1. The CDR3 is 18 residues long. The germline gives CDR1 KGHSH, CDR2 LQKENI. The trim removed 2 bases at V and 8 bases at J, leaving 15 bases unmatched. CDR3 amino acids: CASSPITLSTGGGDTIYF. The CDR3 DNA reads as TGTGCCAGCTCACCAATAACTCTATCGACAGGGGGCGGCGACACCATATATTTT. The full variable domain, with the rest looked up from reference TRBV18 and TRBJ1-3, is NAGVMQNPRHLVRRRGQEARLRCSPMKGHSHVYWYRQLPEEGLKFMVYLQKENIIDESGMPKERFSAEFPKEGPSILRIQQVVRGDSAAYFCASSPITLSTGGGDTIYFGEGSWLTVV.

The rearrangement joins TRBV5-1 to TRBJ2-7; TRBD2 might be the D (7 bases). This CDR3 has 15 amino acids. Germline V lookup: CDR1 SGHRS, CDR2 YFSETQ. Trimming took 4 bases from V and 2 from J, leaving 16 bases between them. The CDR3 DNA reads TGCGCCAGCAGCCAAGGGGGGGCGGGTACCTACGAGCAGTACTTC. Translating it yields CASSQGGAGTYEQYF.

Points on this clone: The germline gene is not matched at one end of the junction; a read error may be the cause. The genes are TRBV18 and TRBJ1-3; no definite D call. This CDR3 is 12 amino acids long. Germline CDR1 KGHSH, CDR2 LQKENI. CDR3 DNA: TGTGCCAGCTCACCGGATGGAGACACCATATATTTT. This translates into CASSPDGDTIYF.

In this sample, this clone turned up a few times. DNA for the CDR3: TGTGCCAGCAGCTTTGGACTGGGTCAGGTGAGCTCCTACGAGCAGTACTTC. It codes for CASSFGLGQVSSYEQYF. The chain employs TRBV5-5 and TRBJ2-7; TRBD2 might be the D (5 bases). From germline, CDR1 is SGHKS and CDR2 YYEKEE (reference sequence). The CDR3 has 17 residues. Trimming cost V 2 bases and J 0 bases, with 18 bases left between them.

On this clone: At one of its ends the junction is not consistent with the germline gene, which may arise from a read error. The rearrangement joins TRBV28 to TRBJ1-2; D perhaps matches TRBD1 (6 bases). Germline CDR1 reads MDHEN; CDR2 reads SYDVKM. The CDR3 has 15 amino acids. Here the CDR3 DNA reads TGTGCAAGCAGTTCCCCACAGGGAAGAGGCTATGGCTACACCTTC. Translating gives CASSSPQGRGYGYTF.